This T cell receptor beta chain was documented in a study of blood T cell repertoires in COVID-19. Profiling relied on immunoSEQ multiplex PCR, and the TCRdb table lists in-frame clones only, not all of them. The data show fewer than 150,000 clones, around four fifths seen once. CDR1 is MDHEN, CDR2 SYDVKM, per germline. The CDR3 is 12 amino acids. The V and J genes are TRBV28 and TRBJ1-1; D perhaps matches TRBD1 (6 bases). Sample: peripheral blood. The receptor was derived from a human donor in a cohort sampled during active COVID-19. The CDR3 bases are TGTGCTATTGCGAAGGACAGCCGGGAAGCTTTCTTT. Encoded protein: CAIAKDSREAFF.